This T cell receptor (beta chain) emerged from a study of T-cell reconstitution after alpha-beta-depleted transplantation in children (TCRdb year 2016). For context, the study as a whole: Using TCR repertoire profiling, the study quantitatively followed how T-cell immune reconstitution unfolded in children after TCRalphabeta/CD19-depleted allogeneic hematopoietic cell transplantation.

According to the germline V gene, CDR1 reads MNHNS and CDR2 reads SASEGT. Measured from the cysteine to the phenylalanine, the CDR3 is 16 residues long. The DNA shown is the 48-base CDR3, in frame from base 1. Trimming takes 6 bases from V and 4 bases from J, and the germline ends sit 16 bases apart. Paper-wide results and their limitations: About two months after transplant, the apparently early recovery of alphabetaT-cell counts reportedly depended on just several hundred clones that had expanded rapidly and came from non-depleted graft cells. In some patients, high TCRbeta diversity at day 60 was attributed to recipient T cells and intrathymic progenitors that had survived conditioning. Over the following months the frequencies of hyperexpanded clones went down, and after one year T-cell counts and TCRbeta diversity were mostly credited to newly produced T cells.

Libraries were made using PCR. The run used an Illumina HiSeq 2500. To normalize quantification of the TCRbeta repertoire, the TCR libraries were built with molecular barcoding that relied on unique molecular identifiers. The raw public reads went through TCRdb reprocessing: fastp at Q25, MiXCR clone calling, in-frame beta chains kept. A single entry per CDR3 protein holds the most common genes and DNA from its merged rows. The sample records about 580,000 distinct CDR3 sequences, around 27% of which are singletons. The ten most abundant clones make up around 36% of the sample. What the treatment or condition label conveys for this sample: allogeneic hematopoietic cell transplantation with graft depleted of TCRalphabeta T cells and CD19 B cells. TCRalphabeta/CD19-depleted allogeneic hematopoietic cell grafts were given to the transplant recipients, all of whom were children. This clonotype has more than one count but fewer than ten. Its cognate antigen has yet to be identified. No base quality information exists; no much larger clone differs at one position.

This material consisted of PBMCs, taken before TCRalphabeta/CD19-depleted stem cell transplant. The V and J genes are TRBV6-1 and TRBJ2-6; a weak D assignment points to TRBD1 (8 bases agree). The TCR comes from a boy younger than two with Wiskott-Aldrich syndrome, due to receive a stem cell transplant. The CDR3 here reads CASRSTGGGGANVLTF. The DNA sequence is given as TGTGCCAGCAGGTCAACAGGGGGAGGGGGGGCCAACGTCCTGACTTTC.